This passage covers 20 T cell receptor beta chains from one sample sequenced in a study of T cell responses to AZD1222 COVID-19 vaccine. Clones were sequenced by immunoSEQ multiplex PCR, and TCRdb holds only the in-frame ones, with some missing. The data show 130,000 to 150,000 clones, just under 95% seen once. The sequenced sample was peripheral blood, obtained after recovery from COVID-19. The receptors originated from an adult who had recovered from COVID-19.

The CDR3 protein is CATSGTANQPQHF. Here the CDR3 DNA reads TGTGCCACCAGCGGGACAGCTAATCAGCCCCAGCATTTT. V is TRBV24-1 and J is TRBJ1-5; 7 bases are a match to TRBD1. Germline-derived CDR1 and CDR2 are KGHDR and SFDVKD. The V gene end was trimmed by 7 bases and the J gene end by 4 bases; junction bases not matched to a gene: 3. This CDR3 spans 13 amino acids.

This sequence joins TRBV27 and TRBJ2-3; TRBD1 agrees at 8 bases. V was pared by 5 bases and J by 0 bases, with 4 bases of the junction left unmatched. The CDR3 is 15 residues long. Germline CDR1 MNHEY, CDR2 SMNVEV (reference sequence). DNA of the CDR3: TGTGCCAGCAGTCCATGGACAGGGAGCACAGATACGCAGTATTTT. Its translation is CASSPWTGSTDTQYF.

The chain carries TRBV19 and TRBJ2-7; 7 bases fit TRBD2. CDR3 size: 14 residues. Germline lookup yields CDR1 LNHDA and CDR2 SQIVND (reference sequence). The ends lost 6 bases at V and 4 bases at J; junction bases unmatched: 9. DNA for the CDR3: TGTGCCAGTAGCATTCAAAGCGGGGTATACGAGCAGTACTTC. Protein sequence: CASSIQSGVYEQYF.

The J gene is TRBJ1-4, the V gene TRBV14; 9 nucleotides align to TRBD1. CDR3 length: 15 amino acids. Trimming at V came to 5 bases and at J to 8 bases, leaving 9 bases not matched to a gene. The germline V gene encodes CDR1 SGHDN and CDR2 FVKESK. The CDR3 nucleotides are TGTGCCAGCAGCTTACGACAGGGGGAGGACGAAAAACTGTTTTTT. This codes for CASSLRQGEDEKLFF.

The chain carries TRBV10-1 and TRBJ2-5, with D perhaps matching TRBD1 or TRBD2 (5 bases each). Per germline, CDR1 WNHNN and CDR2 SYGVQD (reference sequence). The V and J ends lost 2 bases and 4 bases respectively, with 8 bases between them. The CDR3 extends over 13 amino acids. In DNA, the CDR3 is TGCGCCAGCAGTGAGGCTGGGGGAGAGACCCAGTACTTC. Its translation is CASSEAGGETQYF.

The gene calls are TRBV5-4 and TRBJ2-5, with D tentatively TRBD2 (5 bases). The length of the CDR3 is 15 residues. Germline V gene data show CDR1 as SGHNT and CDR2 as YYREEE (reference sequence). Deletions cut 3 bases from V and 1 base from J, with 13 bases between. The CDR3 DNA sequence: TGTGCCAGCAGCTCGATCACGAGGGCCCAAGAGACCCAGTACTTC. It yields the protein CASSSITRAQETQYF. Full variable domain (outside the CDR3, taken from reference TRBV5-4 and TRBJ2-5): ETGVTQSPTHLIKTRGQQVTLRCSSQSGHNTVSWYQQALGQGPQFIFQYYREEENGRGNFPPRFSGLQFPNYSSELNVNALELDDSALYLCASSSITRAQETQYFGPGTRLLVL.

V is TRBV7-9 and J is TRBJ2-7; D is possibly TRBD1 (6 bases). The germline CDR1 and CDR2 sequences are SEHNR and FQNEAQ (reference sequence). CDR3 size: 14 residues. Trimming cost V 0 bases and J 3 bases, with 9 bases left between them. The CDR3, as DNA: TGTGCCAGCAGCTTAGCCAGGGGTAGCTACGAGCAGTACTTC. It codes for CASSLARGSYEQYF.

This chain connects TRBV6-5 to TRBJ2-2; 8 nucleotides line up with TRBD2. The V gene's germline CDR1 is MNHEY and CDR2 SVGAGI. The CDR3 is 15 amino acids. V gave up 6 bases and J gave up 4 bases; unmatched junction bases: 7. The DNA of the CDR3 is TGTGCCAGCAGCCCCACAAGCGGGAGCACCGGGGAGCTGTTTTTT. Residues: CASSPTSGSTGELFF.

The CDR3 reads CASSLSRTGTHYGYTF. DNA of the CDR3: TGTGCCAGCAGTTTATCGAGGACAGGGACCCACTATGGCTACACCTTC. The J gene is TRBJ1-2, the V gene TRBV27; 8 positions agree with TRBD1. Per the germline V gene, CDR1 is MNHEY and CDR2 is SMNVEV (reference sequence). There are 16 residues in the CDR3. Losses at the gene ends were 0 bases for V and 3 bases for J; bases not matched to a gene: 6.

This sequence joins TRBV5-1 and TRBJ2-7; D uncertain. V shed 0 bases and J shed 3 bases, with 7 bases lying between them. There are 13 residues in the CDR3. Germline V gene sequence: CDR1 SGHRS, CDR2 YFSETQ. The CDR3 DNA reads TGCGCCAGCAGCTTGGGGAATTTCTACGAGCAGTACTTC. This translates into CASSLGNFYEQYF.

The gene calls are TRBV13 and TRBJ2-3; D perhaps matches TRBD1 (6 bases). Between the trimmed V and J ends, which lost 3 bases and 2 bases, there was a span of 12 bases. CDR1 PRHDT and CDR2 FYEKMQ come from the germline V gene (reference sequence). This CDR3 comprises 15 residues. The CDR3 coding sequence is TGTGCCAGCAGCTTCGCCGGACAGCACACAGATACGCAGTATTTT. It yields the protein CASSFAGQHTDTQYF.

For this clone: Other DNA sequences in the same sample also yield this CDR3. The chain combines TRBV2 with TRBJ1-1, with D possibly TRBD1 on 6 matching bases. This CDR3 is built from 13 residues. Trimming removed 7 bases at V and 1 base at J, with 10 bases between. CDR1 SNHLY and CDR2 FYNNEI come from the germline V gene. This CDR3 reads CASILQGNTEAFF. CDR3 coding DNA: TGTGCCAGCATACTACAGGGGAACACTGAAGCTTTCTTT.

The CDR3, as DNA: TGCAGCGTTTCTAGCGGGAGAATGGATGAGCAGTTCTTC. It translates to CSVSSGRMDEQFF. The chain couples TRBV29-1 to TRBJ2-1; TRBD2 matches at 10 bases. The ends lost 5 bases at V and 8 bases at J; junction bases unmatched: 6. Germline V gives CDR1 SQVTM, CDR2 ANQGSEA. The CDR3 loop spans 13 amino acids.

The chain combines TRBV9 with TRBJ2-7; D may be TRBD1 (6 bases). The CDR3 contains 15 residues. Germline V CDR1 and CDR2: SGDLS, YYNGEE. V lost 2 bases, J lost 3 bases, and 15 bases lay in between. CDR3 nucleotides: TGTGCCAGCAGCGTCCAGCCAGGGGTCTACTACGAGCAGTACTTC. This translates into CASSVQPGVYYEQYF.

This chain uses TRBV5-6 with TRBJ2-7; a possible D gene is TRBD2 (7 bases). The germline V and J ends were trimmed by 5 bases and 1 base, with 19 bases remaining between them. The CDR3 extends over 16 amino acids. Germline CDR1 is SGHDT and CDR2 is YYEEEE. This chain's CDR3 is CASSLGGGGPSYEQYF. The DNA of the CDR3 is TGTGCCAGCAGTCTAGGGGGAGGGGGTCCTTCCTACGAGCAGTACTTC.

Here the CDR3 DNA reads TGTGCCAGCAGTTTAATGCCAGCGGGAGAGACCCAGTACTTC. It specifies CASSLMPAGETQYF. The rearrangement uses TRBV28 and TRBJ2-5; TRBD2 might be the D (6 bases). V was pared by 2 bases and J by 4 bases, with 11 bases between. This CDR3 has 14 amino acids. Looked up from germline, CDR1 is MDHEN and CDR2 is SYDVKM.

The chain has TRBV5-1 and TRBJ2-7, with TRBD1 matching 8 bases. The germline V gene has CDR1 SGHRS and CDR2 YFSETQ. This CDR3 is built from 14 residues. V gave up 5 bases and J gave up 0 bases; unmatched junction bases: 4. The CDR3 sequence is CASSWDRSSYEQYF. The DNA for the CDR3 is TGCGCCAGCAGTTGGGACAGGAGCTCCTACGAGCAGTACTTC.

The chain recombines TRBV2 with TRBJ1-1, with 8 bases fitting TRBD1. The CDR3 spans 14 residues. Germline V gene sequence: CDR1 SNHLY, CDR2 FYNNEI. With 4 bases clipped from V and 1 base from J, the junction kept 2 bases outside the gene matches. CDR3 in amino acids: CASSGTGKNTEAFF. The CDR3, as DNA: TGTGCCAGCAGTGGGACAGGGAAGAACACTGAAGCTTTCTTT.

The CDR3 sequence: CASSQGLPGQGARRETQYF. In DNA, the CDR3 is TGTGCCAGCAGCCAAGGTCTACCTGGACAGGGGGCAAGACGGGAGACCCAGTACTTC. V and J are TRBV3-1 (or the pseudogene TRBV3-2) and TRBJ2-5; 11 nucleotides match TRBD1. The V and J ends lost 1 base and 5 bases, in that order; junction bases with no gene match: 15. Germline CDR1 LGHDT, CDR2 YNNKEL (reference sequence). This CDR3 is 19 amino acids long.

The chain has TRBV5-1 and TRBJ2-1, with 8 bases aligning to TRBD2. CDR3 length equals 14 residues. Trimming removed 7 bases from V and 5 bases from J; junction bases left unmatched: 8. Germline loops: CDR1 SGHRS, CDR2 YFSETQ. This chain's CDR3 is CASRSGSGNNEQFF. The CDR3 DNA is TGCGCCAGCCGGAGCGGGAGCGGTAACAATGAGCAGTTCTTC.